This is a list of T cell receptor beta chains from one sample in a study of OX40 agonist ivuxolimab in advanced cancers. The repertoire was sequenced with immunoSEQ multiplex PCR; TCRdb's copy has only in-frame clones and lacks some. Of tens of thousands of clones listed, approximately 80% were seen once; the top ten hold around 2.5%. The sequencing here drew on CD4+ or CD8+ T cells sorted from blood, taken in a trial of the OX40 agonist ivuxolimab. The receptors were gathered from an adult with an advanced solid tumor such as melanoma, head and neck, liver or kidney cancer. The CDR3 runs from the conserved cysteine through the conserved F or W. Rows give clone size only sometimes, using once, few, many, or a class for an expanded clone.

j_gene: TRBJ2-1
abundance: .
v_gene: TRBV10-1
CDR3aa: CASSRGTNEQFF

j_gene: TRBJ1-2
abundance: .
v_gene: TRBV5-1
CDR3aa: CASSSGPAGGYTF

j_gene: TRBJ1-1
abundance: .
v_gene: TRBV4-3
CDR3aa: CASSPYYTGGTEAFF

j_gene: TRBJ2-6
abundance: .
v_gene: TRBV4-1
CDR3aa: CASSQPGPGGANVLTF

j_gene: TRBJ1-5
abundance: .
v_gene: TRBV27
CDR3aa: CASSLGVNQPQHF

j_gene: TRBJ2-6
abundance: .
v_gene: TRBV4-1
CDR3aa: CASSRQGQGSGANVLTF

j_gene: TRBJ2-5
abundance: .
v_gene: TRBV5-1
CDR3aa: CASSLGPRGYQETQYF

j_gene: TRBJ1-1
abundance: .
v_gene: TRBV28
CDR3aa: CASSFRTGGTEAFF

j_gene: TRBJ1-5
abundance: .
v_gene: TRBV19
CDR3aa: CASRDSGTTNQPQHF

j_gene: TRBJ2-3
abundance: .
v_gene: TRBV5-1
CDR3aa: CASSPYSGGATDTQYF

j_gene: TRBJ1-3
abundance: .
v_gene: TRBV7-8
CDR3aa: CASSLSPAGGVRNTIYF

j_gene: TRBJ2-7
abundance: .
v_gene: TRBV9
CDR3aa: CASSVGRAGEQYF

j_gene: TRBJ1-1
abundance: .
v_gene: TRBV5-6
CDR3aa: CASSLLTGKVGAFF

j_gene: TRBJ1-1
abundance: .
v_gene: TRBV6-5
CDR3aa: CASSSGQGITEAFF

j_gene: TRBJ1-4
abundance: .
v_gene: TRBV6-5
CDR3aa: CASGTGEEKLFF

j_gene: TRBJ1-2
abundance: once
v_gene: TRBV28
CDR3aa: CASSPGRERPYGYTF

j_gene: TRBJ2-5
abundance: once
v_gene: TRBV6-1
CDR3aa: CASSEAPPPPETQYF

j_gene: TRBJ1-2
abundance: once
v_gene: TRBV9
CDR3aa: CASSGDRALNGYTF

j_gene: TRBJ1-5
abundance: .
v_gene: TRBV15
CDR3aa: CATRGGGVYQPQHF

j_gene: TRBJ2-7
abundance: .
v_gene: TRBV5-3
CDR3aa: CARSSVAGGPSYEQYF

j_gene: TRBJ1-1
abundance: .
v_gene: TRBV6-5
CDR3aa: CASSYRGANTEAFF

j_gene: TRBJ2-7
abundance: .
v_gene: TRBV6-5
CDR3aa: CASSVAGGPREQYF

j_gene: TRBJ1-1
abundance: .
v_gene: TRBV7-8
CDR3aa: CASSPWTAIAEAFF

j_gene: TRBJ2-3
abundance: once
v_gene: TRBV20-1
CDR3aa: CSASRSDTQYF

j_gene: TRBJ2-1
abundance: .
v_gene: TRBV9
CDR3aa: CASSVGVGSLTFSYNEQFF

j_gene: TRBJ2-2
abundance: .
v_gene: TRBV5-4
CDR3aa: CASSLGGKGTSGNTGELFF

j_gene: TRBJ2-3
abundance: few
v_gene: TRBV5-5
CDR3aa: CASSLGGSSGTDTQYF

j_gene: TRBJ2-2
abundance: .
v_gene: TRBV2
CDR3aa: CASSDRGAGLMHRGAVF

j_gene: TRBJ2-7
abundance: .
v_gene: TRBV7-2
CDR3aa: CASSPASPTYEQYF

j_gene: TRBJ2-5
abundance: .
v_gene: TRBV7-2
CDR3aa: CASSLGQTGQETQYF

j_gene: TRBJ2-3
abundance: .
v_gene: TRBV7-8
CDR3aa: CASSLGPGELLTNTQYF

j_gene: TRBJ2-5
abundance: .
v_gene: TRBV18
CDR3aa: CASSPQPMNRAGQETQYF

j_gene: TRBJ1-5
abundance: .
v_gene: TRBV28
CDR3aa: CASSPPTGGGNQPQHF

j_gene: TRBJ1-2
abundance: once
v_gene: TRBV10-3
CDR3aa: CATTGGSYGYTF

j_gene: TRBJ1-5
abundance: .
v_gene: TRBV19
CDR3aa: CTSSKTGRGQPQHF

j_gene: TRBJ1-3
abundance: .
v_gene: TRBV12-5
CDR3aa: CASGLDLSSGNTIYF

j_gene: TRBJ2-7
abundance: .
v_gene: TRBV12-5
CDR3aa: CASGLGRGAEQYF

j_gene: TRBJ1-4
abundance: once
v_gene: TRBV19
CDR3aa: CASSLGTGGGEKLFF

j_gene: TRBJ2-7
abundance: .
v_gene: TRBV5-5
CDR3aa: CASSFPSGRISYEQYF

j_gene: TRBJ2-2
abundance: .
v_gene: TRBV15
CDR3aa: CATSRSHRGQTGELFF

j_gene: TRBJ1-4
abundance: .
v_gene: TRBV9
CDR3aa: CASSGRKGSNEKLFF

j_gene: TRBJ1-6
abundance: .
v_gene: TRBV11-3
CDR3aa: CASSLRRNSPLHF

j_gene: TRBJ1-1
abundance: once
v_gene: TRBV6-5
CDR3aa: CASSYGAGGMNTEAFF

j_gene: TRBJ1-1
abundance: .
v_gene: TRBV9
CDR3aa: CASSVGTGGYTTTEAFF

j_gene: TRBJ2-1
abundance: .
v_gene: TRBV6-4
CDR3aa: CASSDLPSGGLNEQFF

j_gene: TRBJ2-1
abundance: .
v_gene: TRBV5-8
CDR3aa: CASSPSLAASVYNEQFF

j_gene: TRBJ2-7
abundance: .
v_gene: TRBV21-1
CDR3aa: CASSKARAGGYEQYF

j_gene: TRBJ2-5
abundance: .
v_gene: TRBV12-5
CDR3aa: CASGPGSYQETQYF

j_gene: TRBJ1-5
abundance: few
v_gene: TRBV6-4
CDR3aa: CASSADIYSNQPQHF

j_gene: TRBJ1-4
abundance: few
v_gene: TRBV11-2
CDR3aa: CASSPWGGGNEKLFF

j_gene: TRBJ1-6
abundance: .
v_gene: TRBV12-5
CDR3aa: CASGSTGGSSPLHF

j_gene: TRBJ2-2
abundance: .
v_gene: TRBV20-1
CDR3aa: CSARRYGELFF

j_gene: TRBJ2-3
abundance: .
v_gene: TRBV4-1
CDR3aa: CASTSLTSGIADTQYF

j_gene: TRBJ1-2
abundance: .
v_gene: TRBV4-3
CDR3aa: CASSQDAGVIYGYTF

j_gene: TRBJ2-3
abundance: .
v_gene: TRBV7-2
CDR3aa: CASSRGQSTDTQYF

j_gene: TRBJ2-7
abundance: .
v_gene: TRBV11-3
CDR3aa: CASSPGWGYEQYF

j_gene: TRBJ2-5
abundance: .
v_gene: TRBV7-9
CDR3aa: CASSRQGRKETQYF